The 21 T cell receptor beta chains given below trace back to one sample, sequenced in a study of regulatory T cells in long-lasting Graves disease. As to time point: newly diagnosed GD, antithyroid drugs for less than 3 months. PBMC-extracted RNA yielded the TCR library. The TCR beta library used iRepertoire HTBI primers with Arm-PCR amplification of CDR3. Each CDR3 protein gets one entry after TCRdb re-called the multiplex PCR reads with MiXCR. Among some 220,000 distinct CDR3 sequences, roughly 18% were seen once, and the ten largest hold about 10%. The sample was also reused in another study, on T cells in Graves' hyperthyroidism and ophthalmopathy.

The material sequenced was peripheral blood mononuclear cells (PBMCs), taken at new diagnosis, from a patient treated with antithyroid drugs. The source is a woman in her thirties with Graves disease.

Only one count was recorded for this clonotype. The chain carries TRBV27 and TRBJ2-7; the D is unclear. There are 13 residues in the CDR3. With 7 bases removed from V and 0 bases from J, the gap between germline ends came to 10 bases. Germline assignment: CDR1 MNHEY and CDR2 SMNVEV (reference sequence). For the CDR3, the DNA is TGTGCCAGCACCCTTCTCAGCTCCTACGAGCAGTACTTC. It yields the protein CASTLLSSYEQYF.

This clonotype was recorded many times. The genes are TRBV5-1 and TRBJ1-1, with D possibly being TRBD1 (5 bases). CDR3 size: 16 residues. Trimming left V 0 bases short and J 4 bases short, with 16 bases between. Looked up from germline, CDR1 is SGHRS and CDR2 is YFSETQ. The CDR3: CASSLGRQTQGTEAFF. The CDR3 bases are TGCGCCAGCAGCTTGGGACGACAGACCCAGGGCACTGAAGCTTTCTTT. Based on the CDR3 plus reference TRBV5-1 and TRBJ1-1, the full variable domain is KAGVTQTPRYLIKTRGQQVTLSCSPISGHRSVSWYQQTPGQGLQFLFEYFSETQRNKGNFPGRFSGRQFSNSRSEMNVSTLELGDSALYLCASSLGRQTQGTEAFFGQGTRLTVV.

This clonotype was counted ten times or more. The chain recombines TRBV7-9 with TRBJ2-2; D is undetermined. Germline CDR1 SEHNR, CDR2 FQNEAQ (reference sequence). Trimming pared 5 bases from V and 5 bases from J, leaving 6 bases between. This CDR3 has 12 residues. CDR3 region: CASSPKTGELFF. The CDR3 DNA is TGTGCCAGCAGCCCAAAGACCGGGGAGCTGTTTTTT.

With regard to this clonotype: This may stem from a read error, because a much larger clone lies one nucleotide away. V and J are TRBV5-1 and TRBJ2-7; no definite D call. The length of the CDR3 is 12 residues. Per the germline V gene, CDR1 is SGHRS and CDR2 is YFSETQ. CDR3 nucleotides: TGCGCCAGCAGCTCGACATCCTACGGGCAGTACTTC. This translates into CASSSTSYGQYF.

This clonotype has ten or more counts. The V call is TRBV28, the J call TRBJ2-2; no reliable D call. Germline V gene sequence: CDR1 MDHEN, CDR2 SYDVKM. The CDR3 sequence is 14 residues long. V was cut by 7 bases and J by 8 bases, with 17 bases left in between. This CDR3 reads CASNSSWVLGELFF. The CDR3 DNA is TGTGCCAGCAATTCCTCTTGGGTTTTAGGGGAGCTGTTTTTT.

Points on this clonotype: A far larger clone is off by one base, so a read error is likely. This sequence joins TRBV12-3 or TRBV12-4 and TRBJ2-1; D ambiguous. This CDR3 comprises 14 residues. In DNA form, the CDR3 reads TGTGCCAGCAGTTTTATCCCAATAGAAAACATTCGGTACTTC. Residues: CASSFIPIENIRYF.

This clonotype was counted many times. The CDR3 DNA reads as TGTGCCATCAGTGAGTCACGGGGGTCTAGCGGGAGCCACGAGCAGTACTTC. It yields the protein CAISESRGSSGSHEQYF. The V call is TRBV10-3, the J call TRBJ2-7, with 10 positions matching TRBD2. Looked up from germline, CDR1 is ENHRY and CDR2 is SYGVKD. With 0 bases clipped from V and 5 bases from J, the junction kept 10 bases outside the gene matches. The CDR3 runs to 17 residues.

The table lists this clonotype with many counts. The gene calls are TRBV6-1 and TRBJ2-1; 13 nucleotides match TRBD2. Trimming cost V 5 bases and J 6 bases; bases outside gene matches: 4. The CDR3 sequence is 15 residues long. Germline-derived CDR1 and CDR2 are MNHNS and SASEGT. The CDR3 spells CASSQLAGGTNEQFF. CDR3 DNA sequence: TGTGCCAGCAGTCAACTAGCGGGAGGGACCAATGAGCAGTTCTTC.

As regards this clonotype: This may arise from a read error, as a much more abundant clone is one base away. Since the CDR3 does not end with the conserved phenylalanine or tryptophan, this likely comes from a read error. This rearrangement joins TRBV6-1 to TRBJ2-7; D unresolved. V dropped 8 bases and J dropped 0 bases, with 11 bases sitting between them. Germline assignment: CDR1 MNHNS and CDR2 SASEGT. The CDR3 is made up of 13 amino acids. The DNA of the CDR3 is TGTGCCAGCGGCAGGTTCTCCTCCTACGAGCAGTACTCC. This gives the protein CASGRFSSYEQYS.

This clonotype was counted between two and nine times. The gene calls are TRBV4-1 and TRBJ1-6; unclear D gene. Trimming took 2 bases from V and 7 from J, leaving 12 bases between them. The germline CDR1 and CDR2 sequences are MGHRA and YSYEKL. The CDR3 sequence is 15 residues long. Here the CDR3 reads CASSQPDIDNSPLHF. For the CDR3, the DNA is TGCGCCAGCAGCCAACCTGACATAGACAATTCACCCCTCCACTTT.

This clonotype appeared a few times. The chain recombines TRBV20-1 with TRBJ2-4; tentatively, D is TRBD2 (6 bases). Germline CDR1 is DFQATT and CDR2 is SNEGSKA (reference sequence). V was clipped by 1 base and J by 2 bases, with 9 bases between them. The CDR3 is 14 residues long. The CDR3 coding sequence is TGCAGTGCTAGAGTTAGGGACTCCAAAAACATTCAGTACTTC. Translating gives CSARVRDSKNIQYF.

This clonotype was observed a few times. Mismatch with germline at one junction end may stem from a read error. J is TRBJ1-2 and V is TRBV6-1, with TRBD1 as a possible D gene (6 bases). This CDR3 comprises 15 residues. Germline CDR1 is MNHNS and CDR2 is SASEGT. The CDR3 region has the DNA TGCGCCAGCAGCCGGATTAGGGGGTTTAACTATGGCTACACCTTC. Protein sequence: CASSRIRGFNYGYTF.

V is TRBV27 and J is TRBJ2-5; 14 positions agree with TRBD2. Germline CDR1 MNHEY, CDR2 SMNVEV (reference sequence). Trimming cost V 6 bases and J 1 base; bases outside gene matches: 7. The CDR3 covers 17 residues. CDR3 loop: CASSATGTSGSQETQYF. CDR3 sequence (DNA): TGTGCCAGCAGCGCAACCGGGACTAGCGGGAGCCAAGAGACCCAGTACTTC.

This clonotype was seen many times. J is TRBJ2-6 and V is TRBV5-5; D is unresolved. With 2 bases removed from V and 3 bases from J, the gap between germline ends came to 6 bases. The CDR3 totals 14 residues. The germline V gene has CDR1 SGHKS and CDR2 YYEKEE (reference sequence). The CDR3: CASSLTGGANVLTF. In nucleotides, the CDR3 is TGTGCCAGCAGCTTAACTGGTGGGGCCAACGTCCTGACTTTC.

This clonotype was recorded many times. Relative to the germline gene, one junction end is altered; a read error may explain this. The V call is TRBV7-7, the J call TRBJ2-5; 8 nucleotides agree with TRBD2. Germline-derived CDR1 and CDR2 are SSHAT and FNYEAQ (reference sequence). CDR3 length: 16 amino acids. CDR3 nucleotides: TGTGCTAGCAGCTCCGGCTCGGGGGGGCCAGGAGAGACCCAGTACTTC. This translates into CASSSGSGGPGETQYF.

This clonotype appeared many times. The chain recombines TRBV14 with TRBJ2-5, with a tentative D call TRBD1 (5 bases). Germline V gene sequence: CDR1 SGHDN, CDR2 FVKESK. The CDR3 runs 17 residues. V shed 3 bases and J shed 4 bases, with 21 bases lying between them. The DNA of the CDR3 is TGTGCCAGCAGCCACGGTACCCAGTTGTTAAGGGGAGAGACCCAGTACTTC. Protein: CASSHGTQLLRGETQYF.

CDR3 DNA sequence: TGTGCCAGCAGAGGGACAGGGGCAGACTATGGCTACACCTTC. This sequence encodes CASRGTGADYGYTF. The chain employs TRBV12-3 or TRBV12-4 and TRBJ1-2; 10 bases match TRBD1. V was pared by 6 bases and J by 3 bases, with 4 bases of the junction left unmatched. This CDR3 spans 14 amino acids.

This clonotype was detected ten times or more. In nucleotides, the CDR3 is TGTGCCACCCGGGCGGATAGCAATCAGCCCCAGCATTTT. Translated: CATRADSNQPQHF. The chain uses TRBV10-3 and TRBJ1-5; no reliable D call. Between the trimmed V and J ends, which lost 10 bases and 0 bases, there was a span of 10 bases. The length of the CDR3 is 13 residues. Germline V lookup: CDR1 ENHRY, CDR2 SYGVKD.

This clonotype was picked up many times. V and J are TRBV20-1 and TRBJ2-3; D perhaps matches TRBD2 (6 bases). V gave up 2 bases and J gave up 7 bases, with 31 bases separating them. The CDR3 covers 19 residues. The germline V gene has CDR1 DFQATT and CDR2 SNEGSKA (reference sequence). CDR3 protein: CSARSAPGGNILLEYTQYF. CDR3 coding DNA: TGCAGTGCTAGATCCGCCCCAGGAGGGAATATCCTCTTGGAGTATACGCAGTATTTT.

The chain recombines TRBV10-3 with TRBJ1-2; the D gene is possibly TRBD1 (6 bases). V lost 8 bases, J lost 8 bases, and 15 bases lay in between. The CDR3 sequence is 12 residues long. CDR1 and CDR2 (germline): ENHRY, SYGVKD. The CDR3 is CAIGGLPEGYTF. DNA of the CDR3: TGTGCCATCGGGGGCCTTCCGGAGGGCTACACCTTC.

In its sample, this clonotype was seen many times. A much larger clone differs by one base, so this may be a read error. J is TRBJ1-1 and V is TRBV2; 9 nucleotides line up with TRBD1. Germline V gene data show CDR1 as SNHLY and CDR2 as FYNNEI. The CDR3 spans 13 residues. This CDR3 is CSSNGQGYTEAFF. The CDR3 coding sequence is TGTTCCAGCAATGGACAGGGGTACACTGAAGCTTTCTTT.